This T cell receptor (beta chain) was sequenced during a study of T-cell memory formation after mild COVID-19. Study in general: TCR clusters mostly belonged to single donors. The study, taken as a whole, reports: CD4+ contracting clones were found mainly in CM and EM, and CD8+ ones in EMRA.

The CDR3 totals 16 residues. From germline, CDR1 is SGHDN and CDR2 FVKESK. Trimming cost V 4 bases and J 5 bases; bases outside gene matches: 10. This clonotype showed up just a few times. What it recognizes is unknown. MiXCR was run by TCRdb on the 5' RACE reads, yielding one entry per CDR3 protein. The data hold hundreds of thousands of distinct CDR3 sequences, with around 13% observed a single time. Input material: PBMCs or a T cell subset sorted from them (not recorded which). The TCR originated in a man younger than 35 who had mild COVID-19 (a few samples of this study predate the infection). Cell type and time point are not known. The V and J genes are TRBV14 and TRBJ2-3; TRBD1 matches at 9 bases. CDR3 amino acids: CASSRRTGAGGDTQYF. CDR3 nucleotide sequence: TGTGCCAGCAGCCGAAGGACAGGGGCTGGCGGAGATACGCAGTATTTT.